This TCR beta chain was sequenced for a study of radiation and T cells in renal cell carcinoma. Time point described: blood 4 weeks post-SBRT, at nephrectomy. Stated treatment: 15 Gy SBRT to primary tumor, nephrectomy 4 weeks later. TCRdb's copy holds only in-frame clones and misses some; the assay was immunoSEQ multiplex PCR. The sample lists more than 120,000 clones; 75% to 90% were seen once. Germline trimming cut 4 bases from V and 1 base from J; bases unmatched to any gene: 2. Germline-derived CDR1 and CDR2 are SGHTA and FQGNSA. The CDR3 length is 16 residues. V usage is TRBV7-2 and J usage is TRBJ2-3; 13 bases map to TRBD2. This TCR was sampled from a woman aged 50 to 65 with renal cell carcinoma. The sequenced sample was blood, obtained from a patient whose treatment included radiotherapy and nephrectomy. This CDR3 reads CASSWTSGGGTDTQYF. DNA for the CDR3: TGTGCCAGCAGCTGGACTAGCGGGGGTGGCACAGATACGCAGTATTTT.